The T cell receptor beta chain under discussion was sequenced for a study of neurological immune-mediated disorders. The unsorted libraries were prepared from 2 million PBMCs (stored at -80 C). Over 160 million TCR-beta sequences from 15-18 subjects came out of each sequencing run. TCRdb passed the 5' RACE reads through MiXCR, listing each CDR3 protein once. The sample carries 20,000 to 30,000 distinct CDR3 sequences, 13% recorded once. This clonotype has just a few counts. The CDR3 is 17 amino acids. V shed 1 base, J shed 8 bases, and the junction held 15 bases outside the gene matches. The germline gives CDR1 DFQATT, CDR2 SNEGSKA (reference sequence).

This chain uses TRBV20-1 with TRBJ2-1, with 9 bases aligning to TRBD2. The sequencing sample was made of PBMCs. The source of this sequence is a woman between 55 and 75 years old with HTLV-1-associated myelopathy (HAM/TSP). CDR3 protein: CSARVLAGPQDLHEQFF. For the CDR3, the DNA is TGCAGTGCTAGAGTACTAGCGGGTCCCCAAGACTTACATGAGCAGTTCTTC.